These 31 T cell receptor beta chains were sequenced from one sample in a study of response to subunit inactivated influenza vaccine. TCRdb ran MiXCR on the RT-PCR reads and lists one entry per CDR3 protein. The sample records about 190,000 distinct CDR3 sequences, 14% being singletons. The specimen comprised CD8+ T cells sorted from PBMCs, sampled around 5 days after vaccination. Receptors originate from a man between 50 and 59 years old who received an inactivated influenza vaccine.

The rearrangement joins TRBV10-3 to TRBJ2-1; TRBD2 agrees at 10 bases. V dropped 9 bases and J dropped 7; count of bases not matched to a gene: 9. Germline lookup yields CDR1 ENHRY and CDR2 SYGVKD. The CDR3 spans 14 residues. The CDR3 loop reads CAIREREGLNEQFF. In nucleotides, the CDR3 is TGTGCCATTCGTGAGCGGGAGGGCCTAAATGAGCAGTTCTTC.

Note on this clonotype: With a much larger clone just one base away, this may be a read error. The J gene is TRBJ2-7, the V gene TRBV9; 9 nucleotides agree with TRBD2. In germline, CDR1 is SGDLS, CDR2 YYNGEE. The CDR3 is made up of 15 amino acids. Losses at the gene ends were 0 bases for V and 2 bases for J; bases not matched to a gene: 3. The DNA for the CDR3 is TGTGCCAGCAGCGTAGGGGCTAGCGGGACCTACGAGCAGTACTTC. Amino acid sequence: CASSVGASGTYEQYF.

This clonotype was picked up a small number of times. The chain uses TRBV7-9 and TRBJ2-3; 7 bases are a match to TRBD2. The germline V gene has CDR1 SEHNR and CDR2 FQNEAQ (reference sequence). The CDR3 spans 15 residues. V lost 4 bases, J lost 2 bases, and 6 bases stayed unmatched. CDR3: CASSSSSGYTDTQYF. CDR3 nucleotide sequence: TGTGCCAGCAGCTCCTCTAGCGGATACACAGATACGCAGTATTTT. The full variable domain, its missing parts supplied by reference TRBV7-9 and TRBJ2-3, is DTGVSQNPRHKITKRGQNVTFRCDPISEHNRLYWYRQTLGQGPEFLTYFQNEAQLEKSRLLSDRFSAERPKGSFSTLEIQRTEQGDSAMYLCASSSSSGYTDTQYFGPGTRLTVL.

The genes are TRBV13 and TRBJ2-3; 7 bases line up with TRBD2. Germline V gene data show CDR1 as PRHDT and CDR2 as FYEKMQ (reference sequence). The J segment lost 2 bases and the V segment lost 8 bases, leaving 7 bases of the junction unmatched. The CDR3 spans 14 residues. The CDR3 is CASGTGTNTDTQYF. The CDR3 DNA sequence: TGTGCCAGCGGAACCGGGACTAACACAGATACGCAGTATTTT. The full variable domain, in which reference TRBV13 and TRBJ2-3 provide the parts outside the CDR3, is AAGVIQSPRHLIKEKRETATLKCYPIPRHDTVYWYQQGPGQDPQFLISFYEKMQSDKGSIPDRFSAQQFSDYHSELNMSSLELGDSALYFCASGTGTNTDTQYFGPGTRLTVL.

This clonotype occurred many times. The CDR3 region has the DNA TGTGCCAGCAGTCTCGAAAGCTCCTACAATGAGCAGTTCTTC. Translating it yields CASSLESSYNEQFF. J is TRBJ2-1 and V is TRBV12-3 or TRBV12-4; D is ambiguous. This CDR3 region has 14 residues. V was trimmed by 5 bases and J by 0 bases, leaving 8 bases between them.

V gene TRBV4-3 combines with J gene TRBJ2-7; D ambiguous. The V gene lost 0 bases and the J gene lost 0 bases, with 9 bases spanning the gap. Germline lookup yields CDR1 LGHNA and CDR2 YSLEER. The CDR3 loop spans 15 amino acids. The CDR3 bases are TGCGCCAGCAGCCAAGATTATATTTCCTCCTACGAGCAGTACTTC. Translating it yields CASSQDYISSYEQYF.

V and J are TRBV4-2 and TRBJ2-3; 8 bases are a match to TRBD2. The CDR3 is made up of 17 amino acids. J was trimmed by 6 bases and V by 0 bases; bases with no gene match: 11. From germline, CDR1 is LGHNA and CDR2 YNFKEQ. The CDR3: CASSQDRDGRARDTQYF. The CDR3 nucleotides read TGTGCCAGCAGCCAAGATAGGGACGGGAGGGCCAGGGATACGCAGTATTTT.

V and J are TRBV6-5 and TRBJ2-3; unclear D gene. Germline CDR1 reads MNHEY; CDR2 reads SVGAGI. V dropped 0 bases and J dropped 5 bases, with 12 bases sitting between them. This CDR3 has 15 amino acids. The CDR3 sequence is CASSYSVRYKDTQYF. CDR3 sequence (DNA): TGTGCCAGCAGTTACTCGGTTCGTTATAAAGATACGCAGTATTTT.

This clonotype was observed a handful of times. The gene calls are TRBV12-3 or TRBV12-4 and TRBJ2-7; D tentatively reads TRBD1 or TRBD2 (5 bases each). V lost 3 bases, J lost 1 base, and 16 bases lay in between. This CDR3 comprises 16 residues. The CDR3 DNA reads as TGTGCCAGCAGTTTCGGGTTACGGGACGGGTCCTACGAGCAGTACTTC. Protein: CASSFGLRDGSYEQYF.

This clonotype has more than one count but fewer than ten. This chain joins TRBV4-3 and TRBJ1-1, with D possibly matching TRBD1 (5 bases). Looked up from germline, CDR1 is LGHNA and CDR2 is YSLEER. CDR3 length: 15 residues. Trimming stripped 3 bases from V and 8 bases from J, with 19 bases between. CDR3 sequence (DNA): TGCGCCAGCAGCCAGATAGGGACCGCCGCAAGAGAAGCTTTCTTT. It specifies CASSQIGTAAREAFF.

V gene TRBV28 combines with J gene TRBJ2-5; weak D call: TRBD2 (5 bases). In germline, CDR1 is MDHEN, CDR2 SYDVKM. V was trimmed by 3 bases and J by 1 base, leaving 15 bases between them. The CDR3 consists of 16 residues. The CDR3 sequence: CASSLFLGAAQETQYF. In DNA, the CDR3 is TGTGCCAGCAGTTTGTTTCTAGGAGCGGCCCAAGAGACCCAGTACTTC.

There are a few counts of this clonotype. The chain employs TRBV28 and TRBJ2-7; D is unresolved. The V gene lost 6 bases and the J gene lost 3 bases, with 12 bases spanning the gap. This CDR3 contains 13 residues. The germline CDR1 and CDR2 sequences are MDHEN and SYDVKM. The CDR3 nucleotides read TGTGCCAGCAGCATAGATCTGGACTACGAGCAGTACTTC. This gives the protein CASSIDLDYEQYF. The whole variable domain, remainder taken from reference TRBV28 and TRBJ2-7, is DVKVTQSSRYLVKRTGEKVFLECVQDMDHENMFWYRQDPGLGLRLIYFSYDVKMKEKGDIPEGYSVSREKKERFSLILESASTNQTSMYLCASSIDLDYEQYFGPGTRLTVT.

The chain uses TRBV4-3 and TRBJ2-7; TRBD1 agrees at 7 bases. CDR1 and CDR2 (germline): LGHNA, YSLEER. There are 15 residues in the CDR3. The trim removed 0 bases at V and 3 bases at J, leaving 5 bases unmatched. CDR3 nucleotide sequence: TGCGCCAGCAGCCAAGAAACAAGGGGGCTCTACGAGCAGTACTTC. This codes for CASSQETRGLYEQYF.

This chain connects TRBV3-1 to TRBJ1-4; D may be TRBD1 (5 bases). Trimming removed 0 bases at V and 2 bases at J, with 7 bases between. Germline V gives CDR1 LGHDT, CDR2 YNNKEL (reference sequence). The CDR3 totals 15 residues. CDR3 coding DNA: TGTGCCAGCAGCCAAGAGTGGGGGACTAATGAAAAACTGTTTTTT. It is translated as CASSQEWGTNEKLFF.

The CDR3 DNA is TGTGCCAGCAGTTTAGATAGCAAAGAGACCCAGTACTTC. It translates to CASSLDSKETQYF. The chain is built from TRBV28 and TRBJ2-5, with no clear D. The CDR3 consists of 13 residues. Trimming left V 2 bases short and J 3 bases short, with 7 bases between. CDR1 is MDHEN and CDR2 is SYDVKM in the germline V gene.

This clonotype has more than one count but fewer than ten. The chain joins TRBV6-2 or TRBV6-3 to TRBJ2-3, with D possibly being TRBD2 (6 bases). The CDR3 is 14 amino acids. Germline V gene lookup returns CDR1 MNHEY and CDR2 SVGEGT. V lost 7 bases and J lost 6, with 17 bases in between. CDR3 in amino acids: CASTYTGLLDTQYF. The CDR3 nucleotides are TGTGCCAGCACCTACACGGGACTGCTGGATACGCAGTATTTT.

This clonotype was recorded at least ten times. The chain is built from TRBV29-1 and TRBJ2-3; 10 bases line up with TRBD2. Per germline, CDR1 SQVTM and CDR2 ANQGSEA. The V gene end was trimmed by 7 bases and the J gene end by 4 bases; junction bases not matched to a gene: 8. There are 14 residues in the CDR3. The CDR3 sequence is CSAGAGGPADTQYF. CDR3 DNA sequence: TGCAGCGCCGGAGCGGGGGGGCCGGCAGATACGCAGTATTTT.

The chain links TRBV19 to TRBJ1-5, with a possible D match to TRBD1 (5 bases). V lost 3 bases and J lost 7, with 7 bases in between. Per germline, CDR1 LNHDA and CDR2 SQIVND (reference sequence). This CDR3 is 12 amino acids long. The CDR3 protein is CASSIWGQPQHF. The DNA for the CDR3 is TGTGCCAGTAGTATCTGGGGGCAGCCCCAGCATTTT.

This clonotype was counted a single time. The chain carries TRBV11-2 and TRBJ2-1, with unresolved D. Germline CDR1 and CDR2: SGHAT and FQNNGV. Trimming pared 5 bases from V and 4 bases from J, leaving 15 bases between. CDR3 length: 15 residues. The chain's CDR3 is CASSETALAYNEQFF. The CDR3, as DNA: TGTGCCAGCAGCGAAACGGCGCTCGCGTACAATGAGCAGTTCTTC.

This chain joins TRBV10-3 and TRBJ2-7, with no clear D. CDR3 length equals 12 residues. V dropped 6 bases and J dropped 2 bases, with 8 bases sitting between them. Germline values: CDR1 ENHRY, CDR2 SYGVKD. In nucleotides, the CDR3 is TGTGCCATCAGCGCGGTCCCCTACGAGCAGTACTTC. It encodes CAISAVPYEQYF.

This clonotype came up many times. The chain carries TRBV21-1 and TRBJ1-2. TRBV21-1 is a documented pseudogene. The CDR3 has 14 residues. The CDR3 region is CASSKRSKSYGYTF. In nucleotides, the CDR3 is TGTGCCAGCAGCAAAAGGAGCAAATCCTATGGCTACACCTTC.

This clonotype was observed a handful of times. The chain links TRBV4-2 to TRBJ2-5, with D uncertain. CDR1 is LGHNA and CDR2 is YNFKEQ in the germline V gene. V lost 0 bases and J 0 bases, leaving 20 bases between the germline ends. The CDR3 runs 19 residues. CDR3 sequence reads: CASSQDAESEVPYQETQYF. The DNA of the CDR3 is TGTGCCAGCAGCCAAGACGCGGAGTCCGAAGTCCCCTACCAAGAGACCCAGTACTTC.

This clonotype was seen more than once but under ten times. V gene TRBV12-3 or TRBV12-4 combines with J gene TRBJ2-7, with 9 bases that match TRBD1. The junction had 13 bases not matched to a gene; V was cut back by 4 bases and J by 3 bases. The CDR3 length is 17 residues. The CDR3 DNA follows: TGTGCCAGCAGTTCCCCGACCGGGACAGGGTTAGGCTACGAGCAGTACTTC. Translated, it gives CASSSPTGTGLGYEQYF.

CDR3 DNA: TGTGCCAGCAGTTACCCGACTAGCGGGGGATACCATGAGCAGTTCTTC. Encoded protein: CASSYPTSGGYHEQFF. The rearrangement links TRBV6-5 to TRBJ2-1; 12 bases map to TRBD2. Germline V gene lookup returns CDR1 MNHEY and CDR2 SVGAGI. This CDR3 region has 16 residues. Trimming at V came to 2 bases and at J to 8 bases, leaving 7 bases not matched to a gene.

This clonotype was recorded many times. V and J are TRBV7-6 and TRBJ2-7, with 10 bases that match TRBD1. The germline gives CDR1 SGHVS, CDR2 FNYEAQ. The CDR3 spans 16 residues. The V and J ends lost 1 base and 2 bases, in that order; junction bases with no gene match: 5. This CDR3 is CASSLVGTGAPYEQYF. The CDR3 DNA is TGTGCCAGCAGCTTAGTAGGGACAGGGGCTCCCTACGAGCAGTACTTC.

This clonotype has just a few counts. This chain uses TRBV28 with TRBJ2-5, with 11 bases lining up with TRBD1. The CDR3 has 18 amino acids. J gave up 3 bases and V 4 bases, and 13 bases lay outside the gene matches. Germline loops: CDR1 MDHEN, CDR2 SYDVKM. CDR3 residues: CASSSTGTGGMVEETQYF. The DNA of the CDR3 is TGTGCCAGCAGTTCGACCGGGACAGGGGGGATGGTGGAAGAGACCCAGTACTTC.

V and J are TRBV14 and TRBJ2-1, with TRBD1 identical over 11 bases. Trimming cost V 4 bases and J 7 bases; bases outside gene matches: 6. The germline V gene has CDR1 SGHDN and CDR2 FVKESK. The CDR3 is 15 residues long. The CDR3 loop reads CASSPRTGGLNEQFF. CDR3 DNA: TGTGCCAGCAGCCCCCGGACAGGGGGCCTGAATGAGCAGTTCTTC.

The chain links TRBV28 to TRBJ1-5; no clear D. Germline CDR1 reads MDHEN; CDR2 reads SYDVKM. This CDR3 spans 17 amino acids. The V end lost 2 bases, the J end lost 0 bases, and 14 bases lay between the germline ends. CDR3 amino acids: CASSLISERLSNQPQHF. As DNA, the CDR3 is TGTGCCAGCAGTTTAATATCGGAGCGGCTTAGCAATCAGCCCCAGCATTTT.

The chain combines TRBV6-1 with TRBJ2-7; D not resolved. Germline V gene lookup returns CDR1 MNHNS and CDR2 SASEGT. V dropped 9 bases and J dropped 6 bases, with 12 bases sitting between them. There are 11 residues in the CDR3. CDR3 sequence reads: CASTQGAEQYF. CDR3 in DNA: TGTGCCAGTACCCAAGGCGCCGAGCAGTACTTC.

This clonotype was detected ten times or more. J is TRBJ2-7 and V is TRBV4-1; TRBD2 matches at 11 bases. The J segment lost 2 bases and the V segment lost 1 base, leaving 10 bases of the junction unmatched. This CDR3 is 18 amino acids long. The V gene's germline CDR1 is MGHRA and CDR2 YSYEKL. DNA of the CDR3: TGCGCCAGCAGCCAAGCCCCCACTAGCGGGAGCTTCACCTACGAGCAGTACTTC. Translated: CASSQAPTSGSFTYEQYF.

This clonotype showed up just once. The chain is built from TRBV15 and TRBJ2-2, with TRBD1 matching over 8 bases. With 1 base clipped from V and 4 bases from J, the junction kept 2 bases outside the gene matches. The germline CDR1 and CDR2 sequences are LNHNV and YYDKDF (reference sequence). This CDR3 is 15 amino acids long. CDR3 residues: CATSRAGTGTGELFF. The CDR3 DNA is TGTGCCACCAGCAGAGCCGGGACAGGCACCGGGGAGCTGTTTTTT.